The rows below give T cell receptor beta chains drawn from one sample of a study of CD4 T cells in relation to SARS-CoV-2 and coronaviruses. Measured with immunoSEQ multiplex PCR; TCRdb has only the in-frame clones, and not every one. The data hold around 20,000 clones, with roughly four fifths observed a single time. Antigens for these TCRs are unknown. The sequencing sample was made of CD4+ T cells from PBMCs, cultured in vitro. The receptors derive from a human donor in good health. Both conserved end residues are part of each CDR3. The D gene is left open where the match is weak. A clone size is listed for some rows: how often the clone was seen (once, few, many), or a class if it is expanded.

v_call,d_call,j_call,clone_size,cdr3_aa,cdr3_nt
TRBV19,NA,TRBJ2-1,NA,CASRSGMEYNEQFF,TGTGCCAGTAGGTCGGGGATGGAGTACAATGAGCAGTTCTTC
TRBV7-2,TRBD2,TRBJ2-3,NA,CASRKGVSGGGGSDTQYF,TGTGCCAGCAGAAAGGGGGTTAGCGGGGGGGGTGGCTCTGATACGCAGTATTTT
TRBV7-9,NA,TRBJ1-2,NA,CASSLGANRELGGYTF,TGTGCCAGCAGCTTAGGGGCGAACAGGGAATTGGGAGGCTACACCTTC
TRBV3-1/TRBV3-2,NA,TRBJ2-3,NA,CASSSPAGTDTQYF,TGTGCCAGCAGCTCCCCAGCCGGCACAGATACGCAGTATTTT
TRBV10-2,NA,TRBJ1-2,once,CASSPAGDKRTYGYTF,TGCGCCAGCAGTCCCGCGGGGGATAAAAGGACCTATGGCTACACCTTC
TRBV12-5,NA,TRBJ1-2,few,CASVALGLVNYGYTF,TGTGCTAGTGTCGCCCTAGGACTGGTTAACTATGGCTACACCTTC
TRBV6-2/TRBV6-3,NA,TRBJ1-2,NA,CASSRLLGGYTF,TGTGCCAGCAGCCGTCTCCTGGGGGGCTACACCTTC
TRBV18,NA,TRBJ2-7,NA,CASSPPNSDYEQYF,TGTGCCAGCTCACCACCAAACAGCGACTACGAGCAGTACTTC
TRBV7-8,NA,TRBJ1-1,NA,CASSELGGRAFF,TGTGCCAGCAGCGAGCTGGGGGGCCGAGCTTTCTTT
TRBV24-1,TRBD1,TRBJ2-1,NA,CATSDGDRGRGQFF,TGTGCCACCAGTGATGGGGACAGGGGGCGAGGGCAGTTCTTC
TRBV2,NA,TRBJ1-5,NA,CASSGIQVSNQPQHF,TGTGCCAGCAGTGGGATACAGGTCAGCAATCAGCCCCAGCATTTT
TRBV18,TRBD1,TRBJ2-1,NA,CASSPPVGTGQGRHEQFF,TGTGCCAGCTCACCACCGGTAGGGACGGGACAGGGTCGTCATGAGCAGTTCTTC